This TCR beta chain was recorded in a study of early T cells in non-severe SARS-CoV-2 infection. Study details: Whole-blood bulk RNA, unsorted, was sequenced, and chains were unpaired. Findings and limits, study-wide: CD4 and private specificities were missed by VDJdb matching, which favored anti-spike CD8 responses.

A remark on this clonotype: Its antigen remains unknown.

Unique molecular identifiers tagged individual cDNA molecules. Each CDR3 protein is one row after TCRdb ran MiXCR on the 5' RACE reads. Of 75,000 to 95,000 distinct CDR3 sequences listed, around 17% are singletons. Between the trimmed V and J ends, which lost 3 bases and 4 bases, there was a span of 16 bases. The CDR3 extends over 17 amino acids. This specimen was whole blood, taken at baseline. The TCR was taken from an adult who was a healthcare worker with PCR-confirmed SARS-CoV-2 infection or an uninfected control (not recorded which). V is TRBV12-3 or TRBV12-4 and J is TRBJ2-6, with D unclear. The CDR3 is CASSFWAVDTGANVLTF. As DNA, the CDR3 is TGTGCCAGCAGTTTTTGGGCCGTCGATACCGGGGCCAACGTCCTGACTTTC.